Shown below are 12 T cell receptor beta chains from a single sample sequenced in a study of cytomegalovirus exposure and HLA in healthy donors. PCR primers comprised 60 Vbeta and 13 Jbeta primers. Sequencing used immunoSEQ multiplex PCR; TCRdb keeps in-frame clones, though not all of them. The sample records about 110,000 clones, about 78% being singletons. Sequencing was done on a sample of PBMCs. The receptors shown here come from a woman in her twenties or thirties in good health and CMV-seropositive.

The chain employs TRBV27 and TRBJ2-1; TRBD2 aligns across 11 bases. Germline V CDR1 and CDR2: MNHEY, SMNVEV (reference sequence). This CDR3 is built from 16 residues. Trimming removed 5 bases from V and 6 bases from J; junction bases left unmatched: 9. The CDR3 coding sequence is TGTGCCAGCAGTCCCCTCTCTAGCGGGGGGACCAATGAGCAGTTCTTC. Encoded protein: CASSPLSSGGTNEQFF.

This clone appeared once. The genes are TRBV29-1 and TRBJ1-1, with 8 nucleotides matching TRBD1. Germline CDR1 SQVTM, CDR2 ANQGSEA. CDR3 length: 15 residues. The junction had 13 bases not matched to a gene; V was cut back by 7 bases and J by 3 bases. The CDR3 DNA follows: TGCAGCGGTGACAGGGGTCATGCGACTGACACTGAAGCTTTCTTT. Translating it yields CSGDRGHATDTEAFF.

The J gene is TRBJ1-5, the V gene TRBV5-3; 9 positions agree with TRBD1. TRBV5-3 is assigned to the ORF class and has an uncertain function. The CDR3 sequence is 17 residues long. V dropped 0 bases and J dropped 7; count of bases not matched to a gene: 11. CDR3 DNA: TGTGCCAGAAGCTTGGGGGGACAGGGAAAATTATCACAGCCCCAGCATTTT. Encoded protein: CARSLGGQGKLSQPQHF.

V and J are TRBV7-6 and TRBJ1-1; D is unresolved. Germline CDR1 SGHVS, CDR2 FNYEAQ. Trimming pared 1 base from V and 5 bases from J, leaving 11 bases between. CDR3 size: 14 residues. The CDR3 DNA reads as TGTGCCAGCAGCTTAGAGAGGTTTGGGACTGAAGCTTTCTTT. This encodes CASSLERFGTEAFF. The full variable domain, its missing parts supplied by reference TRBV7-6 and TRBJ1-1, is GAGVSQSPRYKVTKRGQDVALRCDPISGHVSLYWYRQALGQGPEFLTYFNYEAQQDKSGLPNDRFSAERPEGSISTLTIQRTEQRDSAMYRCASSLERFGTEAFFGQGTRLTVV.

The V gene is TRBV6-6, the J gene TRBJ1-4; D is unresolved. This CDR3 is built from 15 residues. Germline assignment: CDR1 MNHNY and CDR2 SVGAGI (reference sequence). V was shortened by 2 bases and J by 0 bases, with 7 bases between the two germline ends. The CDR3 region is CASSYMATTNEKLFF. In nucleotides, the CDR3 is TGTGCCAGCAGTTACATGGCCACAACTAATGAAAAACTGTTTTTT.

The chain has TRBV6-1 and TRBJ1-2, with D possibly matching TRBD1 (5 bases). V lost 4 bases and J 2 bases, leaving 17 bases between the germline ends. CDR3 length: 16 residues. Germline V gives CDR1 MNHNS, CDR2 SASEGT. The CDR3: CASSAQIGQINYGYTF. CDR3 DNA: TGTGCCAGCAGTGCCCAGATCGGACAAATAAACTATGGCTACACCTTC.

This clone occurred a few times. The V and J genes are TRBV4-1 and TRBJ2-6, with D tentatively TRBD2 (6 bases). This CDR3 has 16 amino acids. The V gene's germline CDR1 is MGHRA and CDR2 YSYEKL. V was shortened by 4 bases and J by 0 bases, with 10 bases between the two germline ends. The CDR3 DNA sequence: TGCGCCAGCAGCCCGGCGGGGATCTCTGGGGCCAACGTCCTGACTTTC. This gives the protein CASSPAGISGANVLTF.

The V and J genes are TRBV5-1 and TRBJ1-1, with 9 bases that match TRBD1. V was clipped by 0 bases and J by 3 bases; unmatched bases: 3. The CDR3 is made up of 15 amino acids. In germline, CDR1 is SGHRS, CDR2 YFSETQ. The CDR3 loop reads CASSLGQGGYTEAFF. The CDR3 nucleotides read TGCGCCAGCAGCTTGGGACAGGGGGGGTACACTGAAGCTTTCTTT.

The V gene is TRBV18, the J gene TRBJ2-7; D is perhaps TRBD2 (6 bases). The germline V and J ends were trimmed by 2 bases and 0 bases, with 8 bases remaining between them. Per the germline V gene, CDR1 is KGHSH and CDR2 is LQKENI. The length of the CDR3 is 14 residues. CDR3 in amino acids: CASSPLADSYEQYF. As DNA, the CDR3 is TGTGCCAGCTCACCATTAGCGGACTCCTACGAGCAGTACTTC. Based on the CDR3 plus reference TRBV18 and TRBJ2-7, the full variable domain is NAGVMQNPRHLVRRRGQEARLRCSPMKGHSHVYWYRQLPEEGLKFMVYLQKENIIDESGMPKERFSAEFPKEGPSILRIQQVVRGDSAAYFCASSPLADSYEQYFGPGTRLTVT.

The chain joins TRBV6-1 to TRBJ1-5; D may be TRBD1 (6 bases). V was clipped by 3 bases and J by 0 bases, with 15 bases between them. CDR1 is MNHNS and CDR2 is SASEGT in the germline V gene. The CDR3 extends over 17 amino acids. The CDR3 here is CASSDSGHLSSNQPQHF. The CDR3 DNA is TGTGCCAGCAGTGATTCGGGACACCTGTCTAGCAATCAGCCCCAGCATTTT.

The V and J genes are TRBV29-1 and TRBJ2-1; 7 bases match TRBD1. J gave up 4 bases and V 7 bases, and 10 bases lay outside the gene matches. Germline V gives CDR1 SQVTM, CDR2 ANQGSEA. The CDR3 consists of 14 residues. Here the CDR3 reads CSGVSGTAYNEQFF. The CDR3 region has the DNA TGCAGCGGCGTATCCGGGACAGCATACAATGAGCAGTTCTTC.

The rearrangement uses TRBV5-1 and TRBJ2-7; 8 bases are shared with TRBD1. The J segment lost 2 bases and the V segment lost 6 bases, leaving 7 bases of the junction unmatched. The germline gives CDR1 SGHRS, CDR2 YFSETQ. This CDR3 comprises 14 residues. CDR3 amino acids: CASNPGQDPYEQYF. CDR3 bases: TGCGCCAGCAACCCGGGACAGGACCCCTACGAGCAGTACTTC.